A selection of T cell receptor beta chains follows, all from one sample in a study of memory CD4+ T cells and cytomegalovirus serostatus. The protocol was immunoSEQ multiplex PCR, while the TCRdb copy is restricted to in-frame clones and leaves out a portion. The data show about 60,000 clones, with around 77% seen just once and almost 0.9% held by the top ten. The sample comprised memory CD4+ T cells from blood. All receptors derive from an adult in good health and CMV-seronegative. CDR3s include the opening cysteine and the closing phenylalanine or tryptophan. Fields, in order: clone size, D gene, V gene, J gene, CDR3 protein, CDR3 DNA. D genes are given only for firm matches. Clone size is shown for a subset of rows, as once, few, many or a class of expanded clone.

clone_size: .
d_call: TRBD1
v_call: TRBV25-1
j_call: TRBJ1-2
cdr3_aa: CASSVGGGLYGYTF
cdr3_nt: TGTGCCAGCAGTGTGGGAGGGGGCCTCTATGGCTACACCTTC

clone_size: .
d_call: .
v_call: TRBV27
j_call: TRBJ2-3
cdr3_aa: CASSPLGGNTDTQYF
cdr3_nt: TGTGCCAGCAGTCCCCTCGGGGGAAACACAGATACGCAGTATTTT

clone_size: .
d_call: .
v_call: TRBV10-1
j_call: TRBJ2-3
cdr3_aa: CASSGTTDTQYF
cdr3_nt: TGCGCCAGCAGTGGAACCACAGATACGCAGTATTTT

clone_size: .
d_call: TRBD2
v_call: TRBV28
j_call: TRBJ2-3
cdr3_aa: CASSLSAGADTQYF
cdr3_nt: TGTGCCAGCAGTTTATCAGCGGGGGCCGATACGCAGTATTTT

clone_size: .
d_call: TRBD1
v_call: TRBV29-1
j_call: TRBJ2-5
cdr3_aa: CSVPHLTGLIETQYF
cdr3_nt: TGCAGCGTGCCCCACCTGACAGGGTTGATTGAGACCCAGTACTTC

clone_size: .
d_call: .
v_call: TRBV18
j_call: TRBJ1-2
cdr3_aa: CASSPGLDRNYGYTF
cdr3_nt: TGTGCCAGCTCACCGGGCCTGGACCGTAACTATGGCTACACCTTC

clone_size: .
d_call: .
v_call: TRBV5-1
j_call: TRBJ1-2
cdr3_aa: CASSLDRVYGYTF
cdr3_nt: TGCGCCAGCAGCTTGGACCGTGTCTATGGCTACACCTTC

clone_size: .
d_call: .
v_call: TRBV19
j_call: TRBJ2-4
cdr3_aa: CASSIVAAAKNIQYF
cdr3_nt: TGTGCCAGTAGTATTGTGGCAGCCGCCAAAAACATTCAGTACTTC

clone_size: .
d_call: .
v_call: TRBV6-6
j_call: TRBJ2-7
cdr3_aa: CASSYSRGASYEQYF
cdr3_nt: TGTGCCAGCAGTTACTCAAGGGGAGCGTCCTACGAGCAGTACTTC

clone_size: .
d_call: TRBD1
v_call: TRBV7-8
j_call: TRBJ1-6
cdr3_aa: CASSGTGTGSSPLHF
cdr3_nt: TGTGCCAGCAGCGGTACCGGGACAGGTAGTTCACCCCTCCACTTT

clone_size: .
d_call: .
v_call: TRBV5-1
j_call: TRBJ2-1
cdr3_aa: CASMGWDNEQFF
cdr3_nt: TGCGCCAGCATGGGGTGGGACAATGAGCAGTTCTTC

clone_size: few
d_call: .
v_call: TRBV7-2
j_call: TRBJ1-2
cdr3_aa: CASSPNGGYGYTF
cdr3_nt: TGTGCCAGCAGCCCGAACGGGGGCTATGGCTACACCTTC

clone_size: .
d_call: TRBD2
v_call: TRBV5-6
j_call: TRBJ2-5
cdr3_aa: CASSLPPYGAGGPFETQYF
cdr3_nt: TGTGCCAGCAGCTTGCCCCCCTACGGAGCGGGAGGGCCGTTTGAGACCCAGTACTTC

clone_size: few
d_call: TRBD1
v_call: TRBV4-2
j_call: TRBJ1-4
cdr3_aa: CASSLAGGVFLRGRIATNEKLFF
cdr3_nt: TGTGCCAGCAGCCTCGCCGGGGGAGTATTTCTCAGGGGGCGGATAGCAACTAATGAAAAACTGTTTTTT

clone_size: .
d_call: .
v_call: TRBV20-1
j_call: TRBJ2-1
cdr3_aa: CSARLELGQFF
cdr3_nt: TGCAGTGCTAGGCTAGAATTGGGCCAGTTCTTC

clone_size: .
d_call: TRBD1
v_call: TRBV9
j_call: TRBJ2-1
cdr3_aa: CASSVATGQEGYNEQFF
cdr3_nt: TGTGCCAGCAGCGTAGCTACGGGACAGGAGGGATACAATGAGCAGTTCTTC

clone_size: .
d_call: .
v_call: TRBV9
j_call: TRBJ2-3
cdr3_aa: CASSVASPDTQYF
cdr3_nt: TGTGCCAGCAGCGTAGCTTCACCAGATACGCAGTATTTT

clone_size: .
d_call: .
v_call: TRBV5-1
j_call: TRBJ2-2
cdr3_aa: CASSSFTGNTGELFF
cdr3_nt: TGCGCCAGCAGCTCATTTACAGGGAACACCGGGGAGCTGTTTTTT

clone_size: .
d_call: .
v_call: TRBV6-5
j_call: TRBJ1-3
cdr3_aa: CASSYNRASGNTIYF
cdr3_nt: TGTGCCAGCAGTTATAACAGAGCCTCTGGAAACACCATATATTTT

clone_size: few
d_call: .
v_call: TRBV28
j_call: TRBJ1-1
cdr3_aa: CASSSVMNTEAFF
cdr3_nt: TGTGCCAGCAGTTCAGTGATGAACACTGAAGCTTTCTTT

clone_size: once
d_call: .
v_call: TRBV2
j_call: TRBJ1-4
cdr3_aa: CASSVGIEKLFF
cdr3_nt: TGTGCCAGCAGTGTGGGGATTGAAAAACTGTTTTTT

clone_size: .
d_call: .
v_call: TRBV25-1
j_call: TRBJ2-7
cdr3_aa: CASSEPGSVTYEQYF
cdr3_nt: TGTGCCAGCAGTGAACCCGGGTCAGTGACCTACGAGCAGTACTTC

clone_size: .
d_call: TRBD1
v_call: TRBV6-5
j_call: TRBJ2-7
cdr3_aa: CASRTGQNYEQYF
cdr3_nt: TGTGCCAGCAGGACGGGACAGAACTACGAGCAGTACTTC

clone_size: .
d_call: .
v_call: TRBV5-1
j_call: TRBJ2-1
cdr3_aa: CASSYTAHTMNEQFF
cdr3_nt: TGCGCCAGCAGCTACACGGCCCATACTATGAATGAGCAGTTCTTC

clone_size: .
d_call: .
v_call: TRBV5-8
j_call: TRBJ2-3
cdr3_aa: CASSPQTGLSTDTQYF
cdr3_nt: TGTGCCAGCAGTCCACAGACAGGACTAAGCACAGATACGCAGTATTTT

clone_size: .
d_call: .
v_call: TRBV27
j_call: TRBJ1-1
cdr3_aa: CASSLDGAGAFTEAFF
cdr3_nt: TGTGCCAGCAGTTTAGACGGGGCTGGGGCGTTCACTGAAGCTTTCTTT

clone_size: .
d_call: .
v_call: TRBV18
j_call: TRBJ1-1
cdr3_aa: CASSPRGDTEAFF
cdr3_nt: TGTGCCAGCTCACCACGGGGGGATACTGAAGCTTTCTTT

clone_size: .
d_call: .
v_call: TRBV7-9
j_call: TRBJ2-5
cdr3_aa: CASSHRGGGETQYF
cdr3_nt: TGTGCCAGCAGCCACCGAGGAGGGGGCGAGACCCAGTACTTC

clone_size: .
d_call: TRBD1
v_call: TRBV7-2
j_call: TRBJ1-5
cdr3_aa: CASSPRTGENQPQHF
cdr3_nt: TGTGCCAGCAGCCCGCGGACAGGAGAAAATCAGCCCCAGCATTTT

clone_size: .
d_call: .
v_call: TRBV27
j_call: TRBJ2-5
cdr3_aa: CASSVWRMETQYF
cdr3_nt: TGTGCCAGCAGTGTCTGGCGGATGGAGACCCAGTACTTC

clone_size: .
d_call: TRBD1
v_call: TRBV6-5
j_call: TRBJ1-2
cdr3_aa: CASRTPQGRNYGYTF
cdr3_nt: TGTGCCAGCAGGACTCCACAGGGGCGAAACTATGGCTACACCTTC

clone_size: .
d_call: .
v_call: TRBV18
j_call: TRBJ1-3
cdr3_aa: CASSPRSTDNGNTIYF
cdr3_nt: TGTGCCAGCTCACCGCGATCAACAGATAACGGAAACACCATATATTTT

clone_size: .
d_call: TRBD2
v_call: TRBV11-2
j_call: TRBJ2-5
cdr3_aa: CASSFIWGGQTQYF
cdr3_nt: TGTGCCAGCAGCTTCATCTGGGGAGGGCAGACCCAGTACTTC

clone_size: .
d_call: TRBD1
v_call: TRBV10-2
j_call: TRBJ2-3
cdr3_aa: CASTPGQHTDTQYF
cdr3_nt: TGCGCCAGCACCCCGGGACAGCACACAGATACGCAGTATTTT

clone_size: once
d_call: TRBD1
v_call: TRBV7-2
j_call: TRBJ1-3
cdr3_aa: CASSLDRGGNTIYF
cdr3_nt: TGTGCCAGCAGCTTGGACAGGGGTGGCAACACCATATATTTT

clone_size: .
d_call: .
v_call: TRBV5-1
j_call: TRBJ2-2
cdr3_aa: CASSFLGRSNTGELFF
cdr3_nt: TGCGCCAGCAGCTTCCTAGGGAGGTCAAACACCGGGGAGCTGTTTTTT

clone_size: .
d_call: TRBD1
v_call: TRBV9
j_call: TRBJ1-2
cdr3_aa: CASSRGTGGLSNYGYTF
cdr3_nt: TGTGCCAGCAGCCGGGGAACAGGGGGCCTTTCGAACTATGGCTACACCTTC

clone_size: .
d_call: .
v_call: TRBV5-1
j_call: TRBJ1-1
cdr3_aa: CASSLITGSGTEAFF
cdr3_nt: TGCGCCAGCAGCTTGATAACAGGGTCTGGCACTGAAGCTTTCTTT

clone_size: .
d_call: .
v_call: TRBV2
j_call: TRBJ1-1
cdr3_aa: CASSAGRMNTEAFF
cdr3_nt: TGTGCCAGCAGTGCGGGCAGGATGAACACTGAAGCTTTCTTT